The next 6 T cell receptor beta chains were all read from a single sample in a study of blood T cell repertoires in COVID-19. TCRdb's table, derived via immunoSEQ multiplex PCR, lists solely in-frame clones and lacks some. The table lists around 95,000 clones, around 90% of them singletons. The specimen sequenced was peripheral blood. Every receptor here comes from a human donor in a cohort sampled during active COVID-19.

Only one count was recorded for this clone. The chain joins TRBV21-1 to TRBJ2-3; the table's D call of TRBD2 was not tested on the DNA. TRBV21-1 corresponds to a pseudogene. This CDR3 contains 15 residues. CDR3 region: CASSAASDGTDTQYF. In DNA form, the CDR3 reads TGTGCCAGCAGTGCGGCAAGTGACGGCACAGATACGCAGTATTTT.

Only one count was recorded for this clone. The CDR3 DNA reads as TGTGCCAGCAGCCCCGACACCTCCTACGAGCAGTACTTC. As protein: CASSPDTSYEQYF. The V and J genes are TRBV9 and TRBJ2-7; no clear D. Trimming took 4 bases from V and 0 from J, leaving 8 bases between them. This CDR3 has 13 amino acids. Germline loops: CDR1 SGDLS, CDR2 YYNGEE.

The chain is built from TRBV7-6 and TRBJ2-7, with D possibly being TRBD2 (5 bases). This CDR3 has 14 residues. The germline CDR1 and CDR2 sequences are SGHVS and FNYEAQ. V lost 5 bases and J lost 1, with 12 bases in between. The CDR3 region is CASSPRTGSYEQYF. CDR3 DNA sequence: TGTGCCAGCAGCCCCAGGACTGGGTCCTACGAGCAGTACTTC.

The sample holds one count of this clone. This chain links TRBV4-1 with TRBJ2-3; 8 bases fit TRBD2. Germline CDR1 reads MGHRA; CDR2 reads YSYEKL. The CDR3 totals 17 residues. Unmatched junction bases numbered 7, after V lost 1 base and J lost 1 base. The chain's CDR3 is CASSQAPSGRGTDTQYF. The CDR3 nucleotides are TGCGCCAGCAGCCAAGCCCCAAGCGGGAGAGGCACAGATACGCAGTATTTT.

This chain joins TRBV5-5 and TRBJ1-3; D remains ambiguous. V was trimmed by 4 bases and J by 2 bases, leaving 16 bases between them. CDR1 is SGHKS and CDR2 is YYEKEE in the germline V gene (reference sequence). This CDR3 is 16 amino acids long. The CDR3: CASSGGPPIAGNTIYF. CDR3 in DNA: TGTGCCAGCAGCGGCGGGCCTCCAATTGCTGGAAACACCATATATTTT.

The chain combines TRBV28 with TRBJ1-1; tentative D call: TRBD1 (6 bases). The CDR3 sequence is 15 residues long. Germline V lookup: CDR1 MDHEN, CDR2 SYDVKM. V lost 3 bases, J lost 4 bases, and 15 bases lay in between. CDR3 sequence reads: CASSFVLDRSTEAFF. In DNA form, the CDR3 reads TGTGCCAGCAGTTTTGTCCTGGACAGAAGCACTGAAGCTTTCTTT.